This passage covers 14 T cell receptor beta chains from one sample sequenced in a study of shared clonotypes between healthy human individuals. Libraries were prepared by immunoSEQ multiplex PCR; TCRdb keeps only in-frame clonotypes and omits some of them. The sample contains about 2.1 million clones, 93% of which appear only once. Naive CD8 cells comprised CD45RO-negative, CCR7-positively selected cells, excluding terminally differentiated effector memory CD45RA+ cells. Sequenced: naive CD8+ T cells from PBMCs. The source is a man aged 18 to 29 in good health. Some clones in this sample may be carry-over from other donors' samples.

This chain joins TRBV15 and TRBJ2-7, with D perhaps being TRBD1 or TRBD2 (6 bases each). Germline V CDR1 and CDR2: LNHNV, YYDKDF (reference sequence). Trimming took 3 bases from V and 4 from J, leaving 28 bases between them. This CDR3 is built from 19 residues. CDR3 nucleotides: TGTGCCACCAGCAGTCCCGATGCGACCGGGGGCCGCGTTGGGTACGAGCAGTACTTC. Residues: CATSSPDATGGRVGYEQYF.

The chain links TRBV15 to TRBJ2-1, with D perhaps matching TRBD2 (5 bases). Trimming pared 5 bases from V and 2 bases from J, leaving 19 bases between. Germline CDR1 LNHNV, CDR2 YYDKDF (reference sequence). This CDR3 contains 17 residues. DNA for the CDR3: TGTGCCACCAGCGGCCTCCCCCGGAGGACTCCCTACAATGAGCAGTTCTTC. This gives the protein CATSGLPRRTPYNEQFF. The whole variable domain, filled in from reference TRBV15 and TRBJ2-1, reads DAMVIQNPRYQVTQFGKPVTLSCSQTLNHNVMYWYQQKSSQAPKLLFHYYDKDFNNEADTPDNFQSRRPNTSFCFLDIRSPGLGDTAMYLCATSGLPRRTPYNEQFFGPGTRLTVL.

Remarks on this clone: Other DNA sequences in this sample translate to the same CDR3. The chain has TRBV6-1 and TRBJ2-7, with a possible D match to TRBD2 (7 bases). CDR1 MNHNS and CDR2 SASEGT come from the germline V gene. The CDR3 sequence is 14 residues long. The V and J ends lost 4 bases and 1 base respectively, with 11 bases between them. The CDR3 nucleotides are TGTGCCAGCAGTGCGGGGGGCTTTTCCTACGAGCAGTACTTC. Protein sequence: CASSAGGFSYEQYF.

V is TRBV19 and J is TRBJ2-1; D is uncertain. Trimming took off 4 bases at V and 9 bases at J, with 13 bases between the two ends. The CDR3 totals 13 residues. CDR1 and CDR2 from the germline V gene are LNHDA and SQIVND (reference sequence). The CDR3 region is CASSKAPILEQFF. As DNA, the CDR3 is TGTGCCAGTAGTAAAGCCCCGATACTTGAGCAGTTCTTC. The full variable domain, completed using reference TRBV19 and TRBJ2-1, is DGGITQSPKYLFRKEGQNVTLSCEQNLNHDAMYWYRQDPGQGLRLIYYSQIVNDFQKGDIAEGYSVSREKKESFPLTVTSAQKNPTAFYLCASSKAPILEQFFGPGTRLTVL.

The chain links TRBV4-2 to TRBJ2-1, with D hard to call. Trimming took off 1 base at V and 10 bases at J, with 14 bases between the two ends. This CDR3 spans 14 amino acids. From germline, CDR1 is LGHNA and CDR2 YNFKEQ. The DNA of the CDR3 is TGTGCCAGCAGCCAAGTACTTTCTACTATAGAGCAGTTCTTC. This encodes CASSQVLSTIEQFF.

The chain carries TRBV5-1 and TRBJ2-7; no definite D call. The CDR3 length is 12 residues. V dropped 2 bases and J dropped 3 bases, with 6 bases sitting between them. The V gene's germline CDR1 is SGHRS and CDR2 YFSETQ. The CDR3 bases are TGCGCCAGCAGCTTAAGAGACTACGAGCAGTACTTC. This gives the protein CASSLRDYEQYF.

As regards this clone: At the DNA level, this CDR3 is encoded by other sequences in the same sample as well. The genes are TRBV7-9 and TRBJ1-1; no clear D gene. V lost 1 base, J lost 5 bases, and 5 bases lay in between. The CDR3 is 12 residues long. Germline assignment: CDR1 SEHNR and CDR2 FQNEAQ (reference sequence). CDR3 DNA: TGTGCCAGCAGCTTAGTGCGGACTGAAGCTTTCTTT. Translation gives CASSLVRTEAFF.

The genes are TRBV7-3 and TRBJ2-1; D is undetermined. Trimming took 4 bases from V and 5 from J, leaving 21 bases between them. The length of the CDR3 is 17 residues. The germline gives CDR1 SGHTA, CDR2 FQGTGA. The CDR3 nucleotides read TGTGCCAGCAGCTCAAGCGTCCGGCCTTATGGCGACAATGAGCAGTTCTTC. Amino acid sequence: CASSSSVRPYGDNEQFF.

This chain connects TRBV28 to TRBJ2-5; possible D gene TRBD1, 6 bases. V lost 3 bases to trimming and J lost 1 base, with 12 bases between them. Germline CDR1 reads MDHEN; CDR2 reads SYDVKM. The CDR3 is made up of 15 amino acids. CDR3 amino acids: CASSFSRQAQETQYF. CDR3 DNA: TGTGCCAGCAGTTTTTCGCGACAGGCCCAAGAGACCCAGTACTTC.

The chain is built from TRBV7-3 and TRBJ2-3; no firm D call. This CDR3 is 19 amino acids long. The V end lost 6 bases, the J end lost 1 base, and 26 bases lay between the germline ends. Germline lookup yields CDR1 SGHTA and CDR2 FQGTGA. The CDR3 here is CASRAPIDMLGARTDTQYF. The CDR3 nucleotides read TGTGCCAGCAGAGCCCCTATTGATATGCTCGGAGCCCGCACAGATACGCAGTATTTT.

About this clone: Other DNA sequences in the same sample also yield this CDR3. This chain links TRBV27 with TRBJ2-1; no firm D call. V was shortened by 4 bases and J by 3 bases, with 7 bases between the two germline ends. Per the germline V gene, CDR1 is MNHEY and CDR2 is SMNVEV (reference sequence). The CDR3 consists of 13 residues. The CDR3, as DNA: TGTGCCAGCAGTTGGAGTGTCTACAATGAGCAGTTCTTC. This gives the protein CASSWSVYNEQFF.

This sequence joins TRBV6-1 and TRBJ2-7; 8 bases align to TRBD1. Trimming at V came to 5 bases and at J to 4 bases, leaving 4 bases not matched to a gene. CDR3 length: 13 residues. Per germline, CDR1 MNHNS and CDR2 SASEGT. CDR3 nucleotide sequence: TGTGCCAGCAGTCAAGACAGGGGATACGAGCAGTACTTC. This sequence encodes CASSQDRGYEQYF.

The chain employs TRBV13 and TRBJ2-1; 9 nucleotides agree with TRBD2. The CDR3 consists of 16 residues. Germline V CDR1 and CDR2: PRHDT, FYEKMQ (reference sequence). Losses at the gene ends were 0 bases for V and 7 bases for J; bases not matched to a gene: 7. Written as DNA, the CDR3 is TGTGCCAGCAGCTTAGGACGGCGGGAGGGCACTAATGAGCAGTTCTTC. It is translated as CASSLGRREGTNEQFF.

The V gene is TRBV6-1, the J gene TRBJ2-7, with D tentatively TRBD1 or TRBD2 (6 bases each). The CDR3 length is 16 residues. Germline lookup yields CDR1 MNHNS and CDR2 SASEGT. V lost 2 bases and J lost 6, with 20 bases in between. Here the CDR3 reads CASSEFKQGGISEQYF. CDR3 DNA sequence: TGTGCCAGCAGTGAATTTAAACAGGGCGGGATAAGCGAGCAGTACTTC.